One sample yielded the 15 T cell receptor beta chains listed below, sequenced in a study of OX40 agonist ivuxolimab in advanced cancers. Measured with immunoSEQ multiplex PCR; TCRdb has only the in-frame clones, and not every one. This sample carries approximately 19,000 clones, 65% to 85% of them seen once, and the ten largest clones take approximately 10%. This sample comprised CD4+ or CD8+ T cells sorted from blood, obtained in a trial of the OX40 agonist ivuxolimab. Source of these receptors: an adult with an advanced solid tumor such as melanoma, head and neck, liver or kidney cancer.

The chain employs TRBV7-2 and TRBJ1-2; no firm D call. The CDR3 extends over 13 amino acids. The V end was cut by 6 bases, the J end by 1 base, with 9 bases between. Germline CDR1 SGHTA, CDR2 FQGNSA. This chain's CDR3 is CASSPQHNYGYTF. The DNA of the CDR3 is TGTGCCAGCAGTCCACAGCATAACTATGGCTACACCTTC.

This clone is labeled large. J is TRBJ2-7 and V is TRBV6-5, with 8 bases matching TRBD2. The CDR3 has 15 residues. Germline CDR1 and CDR2: MNHEY and SVGAGI. The ends lost 6 bases at V and 3 bases at J; junction bases unmatched: 10. The CDR3 is CASRASGTSHYEQYF. The DNA for the CDR3 is TGTGCCAGCAGAGCCTCCGGGACTAGTCACTACGAGCAGTACTTC.

This clone is medium-sized within its sample. The CDR3 is CATSRTGTRGNEQFF. The CDR3 nucleotides read TGTGCCACCAGCCGGACCGGGACTAGGGGCAATGAGCAGTTCTTC. The chain has TRBV15 and TRBJ2-1; TRBD2 matches 8 bases. Germline V CDR1 and CDR2: LNHNV, YYDKDF (reference sequence). The V segment lost 5 bases and the J segment 6 bases; nucleotides outside the gene matches: 9. This CDR3 region has 15 residues.

The chain has TRBV27 and TRBJ1-5; 9 bases fit TRBD1. Germline lookup yields CDR1 MNHEY and CDR2 SMNVEV (reference sequence). J gave up 0 bases and V 1 base, and 4 bases lay outside the gene matches. The CDR3 sequence is 17 residues long. Here the CDR3 DNA reads TGTGCCAGCAGTTTATGGGGACAGGGAAATAGCAATCAGCCCCAGCATTTT. Amino acids: CASSLWGQGNSNQPQHF.

The rearrangement links TRBV27 to TRBJ2-3; no reliable D call. The germline CDR1 and CDR2 sequences are MNHEY and SMNVEV (reference sequence). The V end was cut by 4 bases, the J end by 6 bases, with 11 bases between. CDR3 size: 13 residues. CDR3 loop: CASSSGGSDTQYF. The CDR3 region has the DNA TGTGCCAGCAGTTCAGGCGGCAGCGATACGCAGTATTTT.

The rearrangement joins TRBV18 to TRBJ2-7; D is ambiguous. V shed 1 base and J shed 4 bases, with 14 bases lying between them. The CDR3 totals 15 residues. The germline gives CDR1 KGHSH, CDR2 LQKENI. DNA for the CDR3: TGTGCCAGCTCACCACGTCAGGATGTAGTTTACGAGCAGTACTTC. Translation gives CASSPRQDVVYEQYF.

This rearrangement joins TRBV14 to TRBJ2-5; D ambiguous. V was cut by 0 bases and J by 2 bases, with 10 bases left in between. Germline V lookup: CDR1 SGHDN, CDR2 FVKESK. The CDR3 sequence is 15 residues long. Here the CDR3 reads CASSQDWMRQETQYF. CDR3 in DNA: TGTGCCAGCAGCCAAGATTGGATGAGGCAAGAGACCCAGTACTTC.

This chain uses TRBV2 with TRBJ2-1; the D gene could be TRBD1 or TRBD2 (5 bases each). Per germline, CDR1 SNHLY and CDR2 FYNNEI. The CDR3 loop spans 14 amino acids. The CDR3 loop is CTQGYPGRGNEQFF. The CDR3 region has the DNA TGTACCCAGGGCTACCCGGGACGTGGGAATGAGCAGTTCTTC.

The rearrangement links TRBV7-9 to TRBJ1-5; D is possibly TRBD1 (5 bases). Germline assignment: CDR1 SEHNR and CDR2 FQNEAQ (reference sequence). V was shortened by 6 bases and J by 6 bases, with 9 bases between the two germline ends. The CDR3 extends over 12 amino acids. This CDR3 reads CASSLGGQPQHF. In DNA, the CDR3 is TGTGCCAGCAGTCTCGGGGGTCAGCCCCAGCATTTT.

This clone is deemed medium-sized (0.01 to 0.1%). Other DNA sequences within the sample encode an identical CDR3. The CDR3 loop reads CASSQGADTQYF. The CDR3 DNA is TGTGCCAGCAGCCAGGGGGCGGATACGCAGTATTTT. The genes are TRBV6-6 and TRBJ2-3, with 8 bases identical to TRBD1. Per the germline V gene, CDR1 is MNHNY and CDR2 is SVGAGI (reference sequence). The CDR3 consists of 12 residues. Trimming cost V 6 bases and J 6 bases; bases outside gene matches: 2.

J is TRBJ1-3 and V is TRBV19; D unresolved. V gave up 9 bases and J gave up 0 bases, with 15 bases separating them. In germline, CDR1 is LNHDA, CDR2 SQIVND (reference sequence). This CDR3 contains 15 residues. DNA of the CDR3: TGTGCCAGCAAGAACAGCGTGAGCTCTGGAAACACCATATATTTT. Amino acid sequence: CASKNSVSSGNTIYF.

V is TRBV15 and J is TRBJ1-5; D is possibly TRBD1 (5 bases). The CDR3 sequence is 16 residues long. Germline loops: CDR1 LNHNV, CDR2 YYDKDF (reference sequence). V was cut by 1 base and J by 0 bases, with 10 bases left in between. This CDR3 is CATSRGGRASNQPQHF. The CDR3 coding sequence is TGTGCCACCAGCAGAGGGGGGAGGGCTAGCAATCAGCCCCAGCATTTT. The full variable domain, in which reference TRBV15 and TRBJ1-5 provide the parts outside the CDR3, is DAMVIQNPRYQVTQFGKPVTLSCSQTLNHNVMYWYQQKSSQAPKLLFHYYDKDFNNEADTPDNFQSRRPNTSFCFLDIRSPGLGDTAMYLCATSRGGRASNQPQHFGDGTRLSIL.

V is TRBV2 and J is TRBJ1-1; D may be TRBD1 (5 bases). From germline, CDR1 is SNHLY and CDR2 FYNNEI. Trimming cost V 2 bases and J 5 bases, with 9 bases left between them. This CDR3 spans 13 amino acids. CDR3 loop: CASSERGGTEAFF. The CDR3 region has the DNA TGTGCCAGCAGTGAACGGGGCGGGACTGAAGCTTTCTTT.

The rearrangement joins TRBV5-5 to TRBJ1-5; tentative D call: TRBD1 (6 bases). Germline V lookup: CDR1 SGHKS, CDR2 YYEKEE (reference sequence). The CDR3 sequence is 15 residues long. The V end lost 4 bases, the J end lost 6 bases, and 17 bases lay between the germline ends. The CDR3 sequence: CASSLVQGGRQPQHF. The CDR3 DNA follows: TGTGCCAGCAGCCTGGTACAGGGAGGTCGTCAGCCCCAGCATTTT.

The rearrangement uses TRBV15 and TRBJ2-3; D gene unclear. The CDR3 spans 15 residues. V lost 0 bases and J 4 bases, leaving 11 bases between the germline ends. The germline CDR1 and CDR2 sequences are LNHNV and YYDKDF (reference sequence). CDR3 nucleotides: TGTGCCACCAGCAGAGATCACTACCAGGCAGATACGCAGTATTTT. Translated: CATSRDHYQADTQYF.